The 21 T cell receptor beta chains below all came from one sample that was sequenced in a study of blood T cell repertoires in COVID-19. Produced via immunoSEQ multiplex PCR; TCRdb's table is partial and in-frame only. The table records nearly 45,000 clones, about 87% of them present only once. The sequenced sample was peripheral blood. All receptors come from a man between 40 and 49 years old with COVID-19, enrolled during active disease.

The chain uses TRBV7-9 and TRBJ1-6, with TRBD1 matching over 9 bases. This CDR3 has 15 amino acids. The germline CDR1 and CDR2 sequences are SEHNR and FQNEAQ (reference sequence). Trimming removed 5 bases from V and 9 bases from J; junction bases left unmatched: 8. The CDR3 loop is CASSAGQGGSSPLHF. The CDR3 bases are TGTGCCAGCAGCGCGGGACAGGGTGGCTCTTCACCCCTCCACTTT.

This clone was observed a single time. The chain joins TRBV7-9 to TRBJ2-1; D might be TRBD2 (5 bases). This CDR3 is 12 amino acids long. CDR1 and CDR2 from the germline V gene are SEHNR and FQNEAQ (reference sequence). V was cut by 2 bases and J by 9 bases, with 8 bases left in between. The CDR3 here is CASSLSGGEQFF. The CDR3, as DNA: TGTGCCAGCAGCTTATCAGGAGGTGAGCAGTTCTTC.

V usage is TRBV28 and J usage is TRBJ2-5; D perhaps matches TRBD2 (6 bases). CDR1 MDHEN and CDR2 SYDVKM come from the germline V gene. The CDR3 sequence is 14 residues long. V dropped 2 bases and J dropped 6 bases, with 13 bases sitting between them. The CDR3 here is CASSLIGGGKTQYF. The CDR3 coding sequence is TGTGCCAGCAGTTTAATCGGCGGCGGGAAGACCCAGTACTTC. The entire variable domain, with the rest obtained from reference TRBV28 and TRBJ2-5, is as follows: DVKVTQSSRYLVKRTGEKVFLECVQDMDHENMFWYRQDPGLGLRLIYFSYDVKMKEKGDIPEGYSVSREKKERFSLILESASTNQTSMYLCASSLIGGGKTQYFGPGTRLLVL.

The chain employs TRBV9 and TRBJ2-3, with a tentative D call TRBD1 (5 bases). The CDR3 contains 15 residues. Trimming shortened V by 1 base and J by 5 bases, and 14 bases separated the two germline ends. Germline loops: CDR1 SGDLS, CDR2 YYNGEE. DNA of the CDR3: TGTGCCAGCAGCGTAAACCCGGGCAGGGAAGATACGCAGTATTTT. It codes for CASSVNPGREDTQYF. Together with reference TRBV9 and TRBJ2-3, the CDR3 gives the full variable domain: DSGVTQTPKHLITATGQRVTLRCSPRSGDLSVYWYQQSLDQGLQFLIQYYNGEERAKGNILERFSAQQFPDLHSELNLSSLELGDSALYFCASSVNPGREDTQYFGPGTRLTVL.

The CDR3 loop is CASSGTGVNYGYTF. Written as DNA, the CDR3 is TGTGCCAGCAGTGGGACAGGGGTAAACTATGGCTACACCTTC. The V call is TRBV6-2 or TRBV6-3, the J call TRBJ1-2; TRBD1 aligns across 10 bases. The CDR3 totals 14 residues. The germline V gene has CDR1 MNHEY and CDR2 SVGEGT. The V and J ends lost 5 bases and 2 bases, in that order; junction bases with no gene match: 2.

The CDR3 loop is CASSLVLGAIYGYTF. The CDR3 region has the DNA TGTGCCAGCAGCTTAGTGCTAGGGGCTATCTATGGCTACACCTTC. The J gene is TRBJ1-2, the V gene TRBV7-2, with D maybe TRBD1 (5 bases). The germline V gene encodes CDR1 SGHTA and CDR2 FQGNSA. The V gene lost 1 base and the J gene lost 4 bases, with 13 bases spanning the gap. The CDR3 is 15 residues long.

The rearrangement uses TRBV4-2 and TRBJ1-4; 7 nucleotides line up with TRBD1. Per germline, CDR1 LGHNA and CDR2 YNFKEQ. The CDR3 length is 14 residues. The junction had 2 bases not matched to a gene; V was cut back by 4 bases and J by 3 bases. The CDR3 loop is CASSRGGPNEKLFF. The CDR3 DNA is TGTGCCAGCAGCCGAGGGGGCCCTAATGAAAAACTGTTTTTT.

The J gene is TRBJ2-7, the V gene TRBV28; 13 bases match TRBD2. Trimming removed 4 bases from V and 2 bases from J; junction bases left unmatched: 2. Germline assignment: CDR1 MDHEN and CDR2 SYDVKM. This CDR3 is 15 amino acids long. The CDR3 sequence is CASSWGLAGTYEQYF. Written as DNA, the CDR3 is TGTGCCAGCAGTTGGGGACTAGCGGGAACCTACGAGCAGTACTTC.

The CDR3 sequence is CATSNLRERNEQFF. In DNA, the CDR3 is TGTGCCACCAGTAACTTGCGGGAGAGGAATGAGCAGTTCTTC. V and J are TRBV24-1 and TRBJ2-1; 7 nucleotides line up with TRBD2. The length of the CDR3 is 14 residues. V trimming: 6 bases; J trimming: 7 bases; junction bases outside the gene matches: 8. Germline-derived CDR1 and CDR2 are KGHDR and SFDVKD.

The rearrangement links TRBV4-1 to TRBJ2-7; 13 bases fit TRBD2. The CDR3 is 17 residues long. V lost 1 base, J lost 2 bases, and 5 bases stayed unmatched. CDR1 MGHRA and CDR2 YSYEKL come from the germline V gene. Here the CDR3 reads CASSQATSGRRPYEQYF. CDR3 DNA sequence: TGCGCCAGCAGCCAAGCGACTAGCGGGAGGCGGCCCTACGAGCAGTACTTC.

The CDR3 DNA sequence: TGCGCCAGCAGCTTGTTTTCGGCTCGGGACACCGGGGAGCTGTTTTTT. This gives the protein CASSLFSARDTGELFF. The rearrangement links TRBV5-1 to TRBJ2-2; no clear D. The CDR3 is 16 amino acids. In germline, CDR1 is SGHRS, CDR2 YFSETQ. V lost 1 base and J 3 bases, leaving 13 bases between the germline ends.

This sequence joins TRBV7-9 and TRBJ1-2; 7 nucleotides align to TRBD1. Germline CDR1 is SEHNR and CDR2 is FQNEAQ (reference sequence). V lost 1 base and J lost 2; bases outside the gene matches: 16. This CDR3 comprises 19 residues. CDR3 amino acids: CASSLVFGQGESRNYGYTF. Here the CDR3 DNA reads TGTGCCAGCAGCTTAGTGTTTGGGCAGGGGGAGAGTCGCAACTATGGCTACACCTTC.

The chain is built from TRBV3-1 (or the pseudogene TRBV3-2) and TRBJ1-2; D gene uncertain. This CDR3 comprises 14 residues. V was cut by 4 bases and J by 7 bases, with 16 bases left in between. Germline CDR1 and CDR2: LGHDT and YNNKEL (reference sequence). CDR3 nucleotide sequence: TGTGCCAGCAGCCGAAAGAGTGGGGAGTTTGGCTACACCTTC. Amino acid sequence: CASSRKSGEFGYTF.

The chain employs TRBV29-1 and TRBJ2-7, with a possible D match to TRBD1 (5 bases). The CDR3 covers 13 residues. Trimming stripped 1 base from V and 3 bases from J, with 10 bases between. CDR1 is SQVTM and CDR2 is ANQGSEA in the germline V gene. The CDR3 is CSVEAQDNYEQYF. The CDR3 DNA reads TGCAGCGTTGAAGCTCAGGACAACTACGAGCAGTACTTC.

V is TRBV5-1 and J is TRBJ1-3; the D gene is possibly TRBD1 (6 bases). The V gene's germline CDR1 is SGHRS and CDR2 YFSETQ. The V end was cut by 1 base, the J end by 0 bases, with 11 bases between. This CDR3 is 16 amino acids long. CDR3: CASSLQGNPSGNTIYF. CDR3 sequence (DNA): TGCGCCAGCAGCTTGCAGGGGAATCCCTCTGGAAACACCATATATTTT.

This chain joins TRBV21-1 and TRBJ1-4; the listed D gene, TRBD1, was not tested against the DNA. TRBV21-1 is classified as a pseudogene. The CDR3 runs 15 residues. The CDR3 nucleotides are TGTGCCAGCAGCCTCATACAGTCAACTAATGAAAAACTGTTTTTT. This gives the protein CASSLIQSTNEKLFF.

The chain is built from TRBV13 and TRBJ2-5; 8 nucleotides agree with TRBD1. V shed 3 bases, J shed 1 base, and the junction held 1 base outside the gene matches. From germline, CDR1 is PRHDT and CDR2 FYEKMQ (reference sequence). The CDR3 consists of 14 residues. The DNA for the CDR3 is TGTGCCAGCAGCTTTCAGGGGGCCCAAGAGACCCAGTACTTC. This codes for CASSFQGAQETQYF.

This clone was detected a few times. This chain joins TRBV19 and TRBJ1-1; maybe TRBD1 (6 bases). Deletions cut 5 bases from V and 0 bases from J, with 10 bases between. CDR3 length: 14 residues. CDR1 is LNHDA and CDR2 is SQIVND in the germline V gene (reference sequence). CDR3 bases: TGTGCCAGTAGTCCGGGACAACTGAACACTGAAGCTTTCTTT. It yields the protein CASSPGQLNTEAFF.

CDR3 in DNA: TGTGCCAGCAGTTCCCTAAAGGTGTTGGGGGGGAACACTGAAGCTTTCTTT. It codes for CASSSLKVLGGNTEAFF. The chain recombines TRBV27 with TRBJ1-1; the D gene is possibly TRBD1 (5 bases). The CDR3 contains 17 residues. Germline CDR1 is MNHEY and CDR2 is SMNVEV (reference sequence). V gave up 4 bases and J gave up 1 base, with 19 bases separating them.

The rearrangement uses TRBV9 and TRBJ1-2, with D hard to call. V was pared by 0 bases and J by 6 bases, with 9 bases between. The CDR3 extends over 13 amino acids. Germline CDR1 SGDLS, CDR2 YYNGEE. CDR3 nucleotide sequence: TGTGCCAGCAGCGTAGTCGGGCGGGATGGCTACACCTTC. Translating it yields CASSVVGRDGYTF.

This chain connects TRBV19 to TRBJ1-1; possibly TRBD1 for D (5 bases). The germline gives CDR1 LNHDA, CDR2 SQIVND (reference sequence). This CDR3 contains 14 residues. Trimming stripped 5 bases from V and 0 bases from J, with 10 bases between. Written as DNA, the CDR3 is TGTGCCAGTAGTTTCGGGGGAATGAACACTGAAGCTTTCTTT. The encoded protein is CASSFGGMNTEAFF.